These 3 T cell receptor beta chains were all obtained from the same sample, sequenced in a study of quantifying T cell responses using KT2 cells. Turning to the study itself: RNA was reverse transcribed with TCR alpha and beta constant-region primers.

The cDNA 3' end received a ligated oligonucleotide with a UMI. The first PCR ran 3 to 5 cycles with an equimolar RC1.1 and RC1.2 beta primer mix. TCRdb ran MiXCR on the UMI-ligation and nested PCR reads and lists one entry per CDR3 protein. The sample consists of 45,000 to 65,000 distinct CDR3 sequences, more than 9% of them appearing once. The sample consisted of PBMCs spiked with cells of the T cell clone KT2. Receptors originate from a human donor.

This chain uses TRBV24-1 with TRBJ2-5; the D call may be TRBD1 or TRBD2 (5 bases each). Per the germline V gene, CDR1 is KGHDR and CDR2 is SFDVKD. The CDR3 is 13 residues long. Trimming cost V 0 bases and J 4 bases, with 5 bases left between them. For the CDR3, the DNA is TGTGCCACCAGTGATTTGGGGGGAGAGACCCAGTACTTC. As protein: CATSDLGGETQYF.

This clonotype was detected many times. V and J are TRBV29-1 and TRBJ2-1; 7 bases are shared with TRBD2. CDR3 length: 15 residues. CDR1 is SQVTM and CDR2 is ANQGSEA in the germline V gene. V lost 4 bases and J lost 1; bases outside the gene matches: 7. CDR3 nucleotide sequence: TGCAGCGTTGTGGGAGGGAGAGAATCCTACAATGAGCAGTTCTTC. Its translation: CSVVGGRESYNEQFF.

This clonotype was seen a handful of times. V gene TRBV13 combines with J gene TRBJ1-1, with 8 nucleotides matching TRBD1. The CDR3 has 16 amino acids. Trimming removed 5 bases from V and 3 bases from J; junction bases left unmatched: 11. The V gene's germline CDR1 is PRHDT and CDR2 FYEKMQ (reference sequence). For the CDR3, the DNA is TGTGCCAGCAGCCCTGACAGGGGATTATACGACACTGAAGCTTTCTTT. Protein sequence: CASSPDRGLYDTEAFF.